The 2 T cell receptor beta chains below all came from one sample that was sequenced in a study of cytomegalovirus exposure and HLA in healthy donors. The PCR ran on 60 Vbeta and 13 Jbeta primers. The assay was immunoSEQ multiplex PCR, and TCRdb's table has in-frame clones only and misses some. This table has around 60,000 clones, 71% appearing once. Sequencing was carried out using PBMCs. The source of these receptors is a man aged 50-60 years in good health and CMV-seropositive.

This rearrangement joins TRBV6-4 to TRBJ2-6; D is possibly TRBD1 (6 bases). This CDR3 spans 18 amino acids. Trimming stripped 4 bases from V and 0 bases from J, with 16 bases between. Germline V gives CDR1 MRHNA, CDR2 SNTAGT. The DNA for the CDR3 is TGTGCCAGCAGTGGCTGGGCAGGGGTCAGCTCTGGGGCCAACGTCCTGACTTTC. It specifies CASSGWAGVSSGANVLTF.

V and J are TRBV25-1 and TRBJ2-1; 7 nucleotides match TRBD1. Germline values: CDR1 MGHDK, CDR2 SYGVNS. CDR3 size: 15 residues. V lost 7 bases to trimming and J lost 3 bases; unmatched junction nucleotides: 9. CDR3 DNA: TGTGCCAGCAAGGGGGCCCTTTTTCACTACAATGAGCAGTTCTTC. Translated: CASKGALFHYNEQFF. Combining the CDR3 with reference TRBV25-1 and TRBJ2-1 gives the whole variable domain EADIYQTPRYLVIGTGKKITLECSQTMGHDKMYWYQQDPGMELHLIHYSYGVNSTEKGDLSSESTVSRIRTEHFPLTLESARPSHTSQYLCASKGALFHYNEQFFGPGTRLTVL.